This T cell receptor beta chain was recovered during a study of human T cells and chemical hapten exposure. Regarding the study as a whole: The study found that PT1 expanded TCR counts correlated positively with patch test score.

This clonotype came up a few times. Its specificity is unknown. Time point denoted: patch test 2, 6 weeks after DPC sensitization. Treatment denoted: therapeutic diphenylcyclopropenone sensitization with weekly scalp DPC. Individual cDNA molecules had unique molecular identifiers attached to them by the library. TCRdb fed the RACE reads into MiXCR, producing one record per CDR3 protein. Of more than 70,000 distinct CDR3 sequences in the sample, around a tenth were seen once. Trimming shortened V by 6 bases and J by 5 bases, and 22 bases separated the two germline ends. Germline V lookup: CDR1 MNHEY, CDR2 SVGEGT. The CDR3 has 16 residues.

The chain employs TRBV6-2 or TRBV6-3 and TRBJ2-5; D perhaps matches TRBD1 (6 bases). The source of this sequence is a man between 18 and 29 years old with alopecia areata. Some clones in this sample may be carry-over from other donors' samples. This specimen was whole blood, taken in connection with sensitization to the hapten diphenylcyclopropenone (DPC). CDR3 nucleotide sequence: TGTGCCAGCAGCCGTGGGCAGGGGAGTGTCGGTGAGACCCAGTACTTC. Translated: CASSRGQGSVGETQYF.